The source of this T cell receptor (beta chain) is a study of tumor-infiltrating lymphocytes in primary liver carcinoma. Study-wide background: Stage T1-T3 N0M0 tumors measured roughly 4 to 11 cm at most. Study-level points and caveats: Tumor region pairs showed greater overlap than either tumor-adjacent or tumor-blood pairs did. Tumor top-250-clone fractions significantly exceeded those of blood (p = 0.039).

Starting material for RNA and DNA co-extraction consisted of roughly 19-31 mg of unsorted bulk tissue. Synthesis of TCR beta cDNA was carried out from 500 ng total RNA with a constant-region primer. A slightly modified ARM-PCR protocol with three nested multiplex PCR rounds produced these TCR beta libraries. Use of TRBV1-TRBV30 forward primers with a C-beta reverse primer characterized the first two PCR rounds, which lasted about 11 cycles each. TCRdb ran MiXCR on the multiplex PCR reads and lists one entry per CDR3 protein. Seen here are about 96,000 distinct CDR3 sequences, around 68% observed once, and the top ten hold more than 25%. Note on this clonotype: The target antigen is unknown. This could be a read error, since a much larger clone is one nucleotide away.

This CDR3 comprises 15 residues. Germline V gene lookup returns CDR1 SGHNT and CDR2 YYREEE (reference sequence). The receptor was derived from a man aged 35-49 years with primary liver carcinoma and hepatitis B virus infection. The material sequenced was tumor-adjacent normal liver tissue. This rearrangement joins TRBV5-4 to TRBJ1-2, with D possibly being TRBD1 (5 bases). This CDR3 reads CASAPGREWSYGYIF. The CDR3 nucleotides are TGTGCCAGCGCCCCGGGGCGGGAGTGGAGCTATGGCTACATCTTC.